Listed here are 26 T cell receptor beta chains from one sample, sequenced in a study of T cell repertoires in cytomegalovirus infection. Their antigens are not known. TCRdb reanalysed the reads using MiXCR and keeps one entry per CDR3 protein. The sample holds about 770,000 distinct CDR3 sequences; almost 30% are singletons and the top ten take around 13%. The material sequenced was cultured CD8+ T cells from PBMCs, taken from culture after CMV antigen stimulation. The receptor source for this set is a human donor in good health (CMV status not recorded). Some clones in this sample may be carry-over from other donors' samples.

The table lists this clonotype with a few counts. The chain uses TRBV7-8 and TRBJ2-7; TRBD1 matches at 8 bases. The junction had 4 bases not matched to a gene; V was cut back by 4 bases and J by 2 bases. The CDR3 consists of 14 residues. CDR1 and CDR2 (germline): SGHVS, FQNEAQ. The CDR3 sequence: CASSSGQEPYEQYF. DNA for the CDR3: TGTGCCAGCAGCTCGGGACAGGAGCCCTACGAGCAGTACTTC.

The chain couples TRBV7-9 to TRBJ2-5, with 8 bases identical to TRBD1. From germline, CDR1 is SEHNR and CDR2 FQNEAQ (reference sequence). V lost 0 bases and J lost 1; bases outside the gene matches: 4. This CDR3 has 16 residues. The CDR3 DNA reads TGTGCCAGCAGCTTAGCGCACGGGACAGGCCAAGAGACCCAGTACTTC. As protein: CASSLAHGTGQETQYF.

This chain joins TRBV12-5 and TRBJ2-3, with D unresolved. CDR1 LGHNT and CDR2 FRNRAP come from the germline V gene. Trimming took off 2 bases at V and 2 bases at J, with 11 bases between the two ends. This CDR3 spans 15 amino acids. The CDR3 nucleotides read TGTGCTAGTGGTTTGCCAAAGGCTTCCACAGATACGCAGTATTTT. Translation: CASGLPKASTDTQYF.

At least ten counts were recorded for this clonotype. The chain uses TRBV7-8 and TRBJ2-3; 11 positions agree with TRBD2. CDR3 length equals 16 residues. Germline trimming cut 5 bases from V and 7 bases from J; bases unmatched to any gene: 11. Looked up from germline, CDR1 is SGHVS and CDR2 is FQNEAQ. CDR3 DNA sequence: TGTGCCAGCAGCCCCCTAGCGGGGGGTCTCGTGAATACGCAGTATTTT. Protein sequence: CASSPLAGGLVNTQYF.

V and J are TRBV29-1 and TRBJ2-3; TRBD2 matches at 13 bases. V shed 7 bases, J shed 5 bases, and the junction held 9 bases outside the gene matches. The V gene's germline CDR1 is SQVTM and CDR2 ANQGSEA. The CDR3 length is 15 residues. The CDR3 sequence: CSAILAGGREDTQYF. DNA for the CDR3: TGCAGCGCCATACTAGCGGGGGGGCGGGAAGATACGCAGTATTTT.

This chain links TRBV7-9 with TRBJ2-3, with TRBD2 identical over 12 bases. The CDR3 totals 17 residues. V was pared by 5 bases and J by 3 bases, with 9 bases of the junction left unmatched. The germline gives CDR1 SEHNR, CDR2 FQNEAQ (reference sequence). CDR3 residues: CASSAVTSGGPTDTQYF. CDR3 nucleotides: TGTGCCAGCAGCGCCGTAACTAGCGGGGGGCCGACAGATACGCAGTATTTT.

In regard to this clonotype: A read error may explain this, as a much larger clone is one base away. The chain is built from TRBV2 and TRBJ2-1; D not certain. Germline CDR1 reads SNHLY; CDR2 reads FYNNEI. Trimming took 6 bases from V and 4 from J, leaving 1 base between them. This CDR3 is 10 amino acids long. The CDR3 DNA sequence: TGTGCCAGCAGATACAATGAGCAGTTCTTC. Its protein is CASRYNEQFF.

The gene calls are TRBV6-5 and TRBJ1-1, with TRBD1 identical over 7 bases. The CDR3 has 14 amino acids. Germline V gene sequence: CDR1 MNHEY, CDR2 SVGAGI. With V trimmed by 4 bases and J by 1 base, 3 bases remained unmatched. CDR3 sequence reads: CASSWDRTNTEAFF. The CDR3 DNA follows: TGTGCCAGCAGTTGGGACAGAACGAACACTGAAGCTTTCTTT.

To note about this clonotype: At one end, the junction sequence differs from germline, possibly due to a read error. The chain carries TRBV28 and TRBJ2-3; D may be TRBD1 or TRBD2 (5 bases each). The CDR3 sequence is 14 residues long. Germline CDR1 reads MDHEN; CDR2 reads SYDVKM. The CDR3 DNA reads TGTACCAGCAATACCGGGACGAGCACAGATACGCAGTATTTT. This sequence encodes CTSNTGTSTDTQYF.

Concerning this clonotype itself: Possible read error: a much larger clone is one base away. The chain employs TRBV7-2 and TRBJ2-3; maybe TRBD1 (6 bases). Germline V CDR1 and CDR2: SGHTA, FQGNSA. With 7 bases removed from V and 2 bases from J, the gap between germline ends came to 22 bases. This CDR3 is 17 amino acids long. As DNA, the CDR3 is TGTGCCAGCAACCCCCCGGACAGATTGCCGTTCACAGATACGCAGTATTTT. Amino acids: CASNPPDRLPFTDTQYF.

This clonotype has a count of ten or more. The rearrangement uses TRBV6-2 or TRBV6-3 and TRBJ2-2, with D hard to call. CDR1 MNHEY and CDR2 SVGEGT come from the germline V gene. Trimming took off 5 bases at V and 0 bases at J, with 16 bases between the two ends. The CDR3 consists of 17 residues. In DNA form, the CDR3 reads TGTGCCAGCAGTCCGCTAGGAGTATACGCGAACACCGGGGAGCTGTTTTTT. This sequence encodes CASSPLGVYANTGELFF.

The table lists this clonotype with a few counts. This chain joins TRBV20-1 and TRBJ1-2; no clear D gene. V gave up 0 bases and J gave up 4 bases, with 6 bases separating them. The CDR3 totals 12 residues. The germline gives CDR1 DFQATT, CDR2 SNEGSKA (reference sequence). CDR3 nucleotide sequence: TGCAGTGCTAGAGAGGACGCCTATGGCTACACCTTC. Translation: CSAREDAYGYTF.

This clonotype appeared a few times. The chain carries TRBV7-9 and TRBJ1-4, with D hard to call. Trimming stripped 2 bases from V and 0 bases from J, with 10 bases between. The CDR3 is made up of 16 amino acids. Germline V CDR1 and CDR2: SEHNR, FQNEAQ (reference sequence). The CDR3 spells CASSLYLGTTNEKLFF. In DNA, the CDR3 is TGTGCCAGCAGCTTATATCTGGGAACAACTAATGAAAAACTGTTTTTT.

The chain joins TRBV7-8 to TRBJ2-3; D is possibly TRBD2 (9 bases). Germline V gene data show CDR1 as SGHVS and CDR2 as FQNEAQ. The CDR3 loop spans 16 amino acids. V shed 5 bases and J shed 11 bases, with 26 bases lying between them. The CDR3 DNA reads TGTGCCAGCAGCCAGGGGGCGGGCGGGGGGGCGAATATGCAGTATTTT. Translated: CASSQGAGGGANMQYF.

This clonotype appeared a few times. The chain recombines TRBV5-4 with TRBJ2-7; the D gene could be TRBD1 or TRBD2 (5 bases each). V was cut by 4 bases and J by 3 bases, with 14 bases left in between. The germline CDR1 and CDR2 sequences are SGHNT and YYREEE (reference sequence). This CDR3 contains 14 residues. CDR3 sequence reads: CASSGRDASYEQYF. For the CDR3, the DNA is TGTGCCAGCAGCGGCCGGGACGCGAGCTACGAGCAGTACTTC. The whole variable domain, filled in from reference TRBV5-4 and TRBJ2-7, reads ETGVTQSPTHLIKTRGQQVTLRCSSQSGHNTVSWYQQALGQGPQFIFQYYREEENGRGNFPPRFSGLQFPNYSSELNVNALELDDSALYLCASSGRDASYEQYFGPGTRLTVT.

The J gene is TRBJ1-6, the V gene TRBV9; 10 bases map to TRBD1. The length of the CDR3 is 16 residues. Trimming removed 0 bases from V and 10 bases from J; junction bases left unmatched: 7. The germline V gene encodes CDR1 SGDLS and CDR2 YYNGEE. In DNA, the CDR3 is TGTGCCAGCAGCGTAGGTTTCGGGACAGGGGAATCACCCCTCCACTTT. Translation: CASSVGFGTGESPLHF.

This rearrangement joins TRBV7-3 to TRBJ2-6; D unresolved. V lost 2 bases, J lost 0 bases, and 14 bases lay in between. The CDR3 sequence is 18 residues long. Germline V lookup: CDR1 SGHTA, CDR2 FQGTGA. This CDR3 is CASSLSGPTSSGANVLTF. The CDR3 region has the DNA TGTGCCAGCAGCTTATCCGGACCAACGAGCTCTGGGGCCAACGTCCTGACTTTC.

A remark on this clonotype: A read error is possible here, since a much larger clone lies one base away. The CDR3 is CASGPGQGAGEQFF. The CDR3 DNA sequence: TGTGCCAGCGGGCCGGGACAGGGGGCAGGTGAGCAGTTCTTC. This rearrangement joins TRBV12-3 or TRBV12-4 to TRBJ2-1, with 12 bases fitting TRBD1. Trimming cost V 8 bases and J 9 bases; bases outside gene matches: 8. The CDR3 is 14 residues long.

The rearrangement uses TRBV4-1 and TRBJ2-2; D might be TRBD1 (5 bases). The CDR3 consists of 14 residues. Germline CDR1 MGHRA, CDR2 YSYEKL. The V and J ends lost 3 bases and 7 bases respectively, with 12 bases between them. CDR3 protein: CASSHSTGDGELFF. In DNA form, the CDR3 reads TGCGCCAGCAGCCATTCTACAGGTGACGGGGAGCTGTTTTTT.

This clonotype appeared many times. As DNA, the CDR3 is TGTGCCGTCCAGGGGTTTGTCACTGAAGCTTTCTTT. Its translation is CAVQGFVTEAFF. V is TRBV2 and J is TRBJ1-1; a possible D gene is TRBD1 (6 bases). Germline CDR1 is SNHLY and CDR2 is FYNNEI. The V and J ends lost 11 bases and 4 bases respectively, with 14 bases between them. The CDR3 is made up of 12 amino acids.

A word on this clonotype: With a much larger clone just one base away, this may be a read error. The CDR3 does not close with the conserved phenylalanine or tryptophan, likely indicating a read error. This chain connects TRBV6-6 to TRBJ1-4, with D unclear. Per the germline V gene, CDR1 is MNHNY and CDR2 is SVGAGI (reference sequence). V gave up 4 bases and J gave up 8 bases, with 14 bases separating them. CDR3 length equals 14 residues. DNA for the CDR3: TGTGCCAGCAGTTTTTCCCCAATTGGGGAAAAACTGTTTCTT. This translates into CASSFSPIGEKLFL.

The chain recombines TRBV5-1 with TRBJ2-3; 8 nucleotides agree with TRBD1. Germline V lookup: CDR1 SGHRS, CDR2 YFSETQ. Losses at the gene ends were 0 bases for V and 5 bases for J; bases not matched to a gene: 5. This CDR3 contains 15 residues. The CDR3 spells CASSLGRGRIDTQYF. CDR3 nucleotides: TGCGCCAGCAGCTTGGGCAGGGGGCGTATAGATACGCAGTATTTT.

The CDR3 loop is CASSQDETGPHGYTF. DNA of the CDR3: TGCGCCAGCAGCCAAGATGAGACAGGTCCTCATGGCTACACCTTC. The chain uses TRBV4-3 and TRBJ1-2; a possible D gene is TRBD1 (6 bases). Trimming removed 0 bases from V and 6 bases from J, with 14 bases in between. This CDR3 has 15 residues. CDR1 and CDR2 from the germline V gene are LGHNA and YSLEER.

In this sample, this clonotype turned up a few times. The chain uses TRBV19 and TRBJ1-2; D is undetermined. The germline gives CDR1 LNHDA, CDR2 SQIVND (reference sequence). This CDR3 has 13 residues. Trimming took off 2 bases at V and 3 bases at J, with 7 bases between the two ends. The CDR3 reads CASSIPDDYGYTF. In nucleotides, the CDR3 is TGTGCCAGTAGTATACCGGACGACTATGGCTACACCTTC.

The CDR3 nucleotides are TGTGCCAGCAGCTTAGTAGGGGGCCTCCTCTCCTACGAGCAGTACTTC. It is translated as CASSLVGGLLSYEQYF. The V gene is TRBV11-3, the J gene TRBJ2-7, with 7 bases aligning to TRBD1. This CDR3 is 16 amino acids long. The ends lost 1 base at V and 0 bases at J; junction bases unmatched: 6. Germline values: CDR1 SGHNT, CDR2 YENEEA.

This clonotype was detected a few times. This sequence joins TRBV7-9 and TRBJ2-6, with 7 bases lining up with TRBD1. Per germline, CDR1 SEHNR and CDR2 FQNEAQ (reference sequence). V lost 4 bases and J lost 0; bases outside the gene matches: 6. CDR3 size: 17 residues. The CDR3 region is CASSSLDRFSGANVLTF. The DNA for the CDR3 is TGTGCCAGCAGCTCATTGGACAGGTTCTCTGGGGCCAACGTCCTGACTTTC.